The source of this T cell receptor beta chain is a study of blood T cells in healthy people across ages. About the research overall: When template switching was applied, about one barcoded beta molecule was captured per two T cells. Notes on the study in general: Donors of long life had a larger count of naive CD4+ cells and greater diversity than aged donors.

The germline gives CDR1 SGDLS, CDR2 YYNGEE. Losses at the gene ends were 4 bases for V and 10 bases for J; bases not matched to a gene: 12. This CDR3 comprises 14 residues. Points on this clonotype: What it binds is unknown.

PBMCs numbering at least 6.5 million were isolated per sample. Then a second PCR, running about 6 to 12 cycles, was carried out with a sample-barcoded 5' primer and a J-beta primer mix. The template-switch adaptor was a 5' adaptor with 12 random nucleotides. It tagged each cDNA molecule. TCRdb re-derived calls from the 5' RACE reads in MiXCR, one entry per CDR3 protein. This table has around 690,000 distinct CDR3 sequences, about 53% appearing once. The receptor's source is a man aged 55 to 70 in good health. What was sequenced was blood. The chain has TRBV9 and TRBJ2-7; TRBD2 matches at 9 bases. This chain's CDR3 is CASSLGIPSGTQYF. The CDR3 bases are TGTGCCAGCAGCCTCGGGATACCTAGCGGGACTCAGTACTTC. The whole variable domain, remainder taken from reference TRBV9 and TRBJ2-7, is DSGVTQTPKHLITATGQRVTLRCSPRSGDLSVYWYQQSLDQGLQFLIQYYNGEERAKGNILERFSAQQFPDLHSELNLSSLELGDSALYFCASSLGIPSGTQYFGPGTRLTVT.